The clone carrying this TCR beta chain was seen repeatedly, ten times or more. These data belong to a study of T-cell reconstitution after alpha-beta-depleted transplantation in children. Germline assignment: CDR1 DFQATT and CDR2 SNEGSKA (reference sequence). Deletions cut 1 base from V and 10 bases from J, with 11 bases between. The CDR3 is made up of 13 amino acids. TCRbeta library preparation incorporated unique molecular identifiers. TCRdb used MiXCR to reprocess the PCR reads, holding one entry per CDR3 protein. The sample has over 200,000 distinct CDR3 sequences, under 13% seen once. This TCR came from a child younger than two with acute myeloid leukemia, due to receive a stem cell transplant. This material consisted of PBMCs, taken before TCRalphabeta/CD19-depleted stem cell transplant. The chain uses TRBV20-1 and TRBJ1-6, with D unclear. CDR3 region: CSARGRGGSPLHF. CDR3 nucleotides: TGCAGTGCTAGAGGGCGGGGAGGGTCACCCCTCCACTTT.